Below, 18 T cell receptor beta chains from the same sample are listed, as sequenced in a study of shared clonotypes between healthy human individuals. The protocol was immunoSEQ multiplex PCR, while the TCRdb copy is restricted to in-frame clones and leaves out a portion. This table holds roughly 2.6 million clones, 90% to 95% found once. Specimen: naive CD4+ T cells sorted from blood. Subset in this sample: CD45RA+ positively selected. All receptors derive from a man between 18 and 29 years old in good health.

V and J are TRBV18 and TRBJ2-3; no firm D call. The length of the CDR3 is 12 residues. With 5 bases removed from V and 2 bases from J, the gap between germline ends came to 5 bases. Germline loops: CDR1 KGHSH, CDR2 LQKENI. CDR3 in DNA: TGTGCCAGCTCATCTATCACAGATACGCAGTATTTT. It translates to CASSSITDTQYF.

The rearrangement uses TRBV5-6 and TRBJ1-3, with D perhaps matching TRBD1 (5 bases). CDR3 size: 16 residues. The V end lost 0 bases, the J end lost 8 bases, and 18 bases lay between the germline ends. Per germline, CDR1 SGHDT and CDR2 YYEEEE. DNA for the CDR3: TGTGCCAGCAGCTTGGGCCTTGGGGCGCCGGAGGACACCATATATTTT. It codes for CASSLGLGAPEDTIYF.

The chain carries TRBV7-9 and TRBJ2-2, with 10 bases fitting TRBD1. Per the germline V gene, CDR1 is SEHNR and CDR2 is FQNEAQ (reference sequence). V lost 6 bases and J lost 12; bases outside the gene matches: 22. The CDR3 length is 18 residues. The CDR3 DNA follows: TGTGCCAGCAGTTCAAATTTTTACGGGACAGGGGCCACCAGTAAGCTGTTTTTT. Translated: CASSSNFYGTGATSKLFF.

Comment on this clone: The same CDR3 can be traced to other DNA sequences in this sample. This rearrangement joins TRBV11-3 to TRBJ2-1; possible D gene TRBD1, 5 bases. Germline CDR1 reads SGHNT; CDR2 reads YENEEA. This CDR3 region has 14 residues. V was shortened by 0 bases and J by 6 bases, with 9 bases between the two germline ends. CDR3 amino acids: CASSLDLGRNEQFF. DNA for the CDR3: TGTGCCAGCAGCTTAGACTTGGGGCGCAATGAGCAGTTCTTC. Using reference TRBV11-3 and TRBJ2-1 for the parts outside the CDR3, the full variable domain is EAGVVQSPRYKIIEKKQPVAFWCNPISGHNTLYWYLQNLGQGPELLIRYENEEAVDDSQLPKDRFSAERLKGVDSTLKIQPAELGDSAVYLCASSLDLGRNEQFFGPGTRLTVL.

About this clone: Distinct nucleotide sequences in the sample also encode this CDR3. This chain connects TRBV5-1 to TRBJ2-3; no reliable D call. Trimming removed 4 bases at V and 1 base at J, with 7 bases between. Germline loops: CDR1 SGHRS, CDR2 YFSETQ. CDR3 size: 13 residues. CDR3 region: CASSVPGTDTQYF. The CDR3 DNA sequence: TGCGCCAGCAGCGTACCGGGCACAGATACGCAGTATTTT.

J is TRBJ1-2 and V is TRBV12-2; the table's D call, TRBD1, has no DNA check behind it. TRBV12-2 has pseudogene status. There are 15 residues in the CDR3. The CDR3 DNA is TGTGCAAGTCGCTTAGCGCAGCAAGGGGACTATGGCTACACCTTC. It codes for CASRLAQQGDYGYTF.

CDR3 DNA sequence: TGCGCCAGCAGCTTGTTCTGGGGAGCAACCTCCTACGAGCAGTACTTC. As protein: CASSLFWGATSYEQYF. The chain couples TRBV5-1 to TRBJ2-7, with D tentatively TRBD2 (5 bases). Germline CDR1 is SGHRS and CDR2 is YFSETQ. The CDR3 spans 16 residues. V was clipped by 1 base and J by 0 bases, with 14 bases between them.

For the CDR3, the DNA is TGCGCCAGCAGCCAAGATCGGTTGGGAGGGGATCCATCCTACAATGAGCAGTTCTTC. Its translation: CASSQDRLGGDPSYNEQFF. The chain recombines TRBV4-1 with TRBJ2-1; TRBD2 agrees at 7 bases. V shed 0 bases, J shed 1 base, and the junction held 12 bases outside the gene matches. This CDR3 is built from 19 residues. Looked up from germline, CDR1 is MGHRA and CDR2 is YSYEKL.

The chain is built from TRBV2 and TRBJ1-2, with TRBD1 matching over 10 bases. V dropped 4 bases and J dropped 8; count of bases not matched to a gene: 13. In germline, CDR1 is SNHLY, CDR2 FYNNEI. The CDR3 consists of 16 residues. The CDR3 spells CASSAPPGQGRPGYTF. The CDR3 DNA reads TGTGCCAGCAGTGCCCCTCCGGGACAGGGGCGTCCCGGCTACACCTTC.

The chain links TRBV15 to TRBJ1-2, with TRBD1 as a possible D gene (5 bases). Germline CDR1 is LNHNV and CDR2 is YYDKDF (reference sequence). The V end lost 0 bases, the J end lost 4 bases, and 21 bases lay between the germline ends. This CDR3 spans 18 amino acids. DNA for the CDR3: TGTGCCACCAGCAGAGATTTTATGGGGGGTAGGGGAATCTATGGCTACACCTTC. It yields the protein CATSRDFMGGRGIYGYTF.

Here the CDR3 reads CASSVDNSPLHF. The CDR3 DNA sequence: TGTGCCAGCAGCGTCGATAATTCACCCCTCCACTTT. V is TRBV25-1 and J is TRBJ1-6; D call uncertain. Germline assignment: CDR1 MGHDK and CDR2 SYGVNS. This CDR3 contains 12 residues. Trimming left V 6 bases short and J 5 bases short, with 5 bases between.

The chain has TRBV5-1 and TRBJ2-1, with 7 bases that match TRBD1. J was trimmed by 9 bases and V by 0 bases; bases with no gene match: 9. The CDR3 has 15 residues. From germline, CDR1 is SGHRS and CDR2 YFSETQ. The CDR3 coding sequence is TGCGCCAGCAGCTTGGAGGGGGCAGCGTACGGTGAGCAGTTCTTC. Translating it yields CASSLEGAAYGEQFF.

The CDR3 here is CASSLGMTEAFF. The CDR3 DNA follows: TGTGCCAGCAGCTTGGGGATGACTGAAGCTTTCTTT. The chain uses TRBV5-4 and TRBJ1-1; D is unclear. CDR3 length: 12 amino acids. Germline V gene sequence: CDR1 SGHNT, CDR2 YYREEE (reference sequence). V was pared by 0 bases and J by 5 bases, with 5 bases between.

Of note for this clone: Other DNA sequences of this sample code for an identical CDR3. This chain uses TRBV4-1 with TRBJ2-3; 9 bases match TRBD2. Germline-derived CDR1 and CDR2 are MGHRA and YSYEKL. This CDR3 contains 15 residues. J gave up 4 bases and V 2 bases, and 4 bases lay outside the gene matches. This CDR3 is CASSQLAGGPDTQYF. The CDR3 DNA reads as TGCGCCAGCAGCCAACTGGCGGGAGGGCCAGATACGCAGTATTTT.

Comment on this clone: This same CDR3 is encoded by further DNA sequences in the sample. The chain combines TRBV7-2 with TRBJ1-2, with D perhaps matching TRBD1 (5 bases). This CDR3 is built from 12 residues. V gave up 5 bases and J gave up 4 bases, with 8 bases separating them. Germline V lookup: CDR1 SGHTA, CDR2 FQGNSA. For the CDR3, the DNA is TGTGCCAGCAGCCCGCAGGGCTATGGCTACACCTTC. Translating it yields CASSPQGYGYTF.

The chain employs TRBV5-5 and TRBJ2-1; 8 bases agree with TRBD1. The CDR3 contains 16 residues. Germline V gives CDR1 SGHKS, CDR2 YYEKEE (reference sequence). Germline trimming cut 4 bases from V and 3 bases from J; bases unmatched to any gene: 9. The CDR3 bases are TGTGCCAGCAGCCCGATGGGGGACAGGAGCTACAATGAGCAGTTCTTC. Its protein product is CASSPMGDRSYNEQFF.

The chain carries TRBV18 and TRBJ2-7, with D possibly matching TRBD2 (6 bases). The CDR3 totals 16 residues. The V end lost 3 bases, the J end lost 0 bases, and 15 bases lay between the germline ends. Germline CDR1 KGHSH, CDR2 LQKENI. The CDR3 spells CASSPSSGAFSYEQYF. The CDR3 DNA sequence: TGTGCCAGCTCACCTAGCTCGGGAGCTTTCTCCTACGAGCAGTACTTC.

V and J are TRBV4-1 and TRBJ1-4; 11 nucleotides align to TRBD1. Germline CDR1 is MGHRA and CDR2 is YSYEKL. Germline trimming cut 3 bases from V and 7 bases from J; bases unmatched to any gene: 4. CDR3 size: 15 residues. The CDR3 region is CASSHGQGAVEKLFF. The CDR3 DNA reads as TGCGCCAGCAGCCATGGACAGGGGGCGGTTGAAAAACTGTTTTTT.